The rows below give T cell receptor beta chains drawn from one sample of a study of cytomegalovirus exposure and HLA in healthy donors. Measured with immunoSEQ multiplex PCR; TCRdb has only the in-frame clones, and not every one. Of fewer than 140,000 clones in the sample, roughly 82% are singletons; the top ten hold around 2.6%. The sample comprised PBMCs. These receptors originate from a male donor in good health and CMV-seropositive. Both conserved end residues are part of each CDR3. D genes are given only for firm matches. Clone size is shown for a subset of rows, as once, few, many or a class of expanded clone.

TRBJ2-3	-	TRBV30	-	CAWRRTTGGLQGGIGHTQYF	TGTGCCTGGAGAAGAACAACGGGGGGTTTACAGGGGGGAATAGGGCATACGCAGTATTTT
TRBJ2-3	-	TRBV27	-	CASSLSGVSTDTQYF	TGTGCCAGCAGTTTATCAGGGGTCAGCACAGATACGCAGTATTTT
TRBJ2-2	-	TRBV7-9	-	CASSLELGDTGELFF	TGTGCCAGCAGCTTAGAACTGGGAGACACCGGGGAGCTGTTTTTT
TRBJ2-1	-	TRBV18	-	CASSRGGGDYNEQFF	TGTGCCAGCTCACGAGGGGGAGGGGACTACAATGAGCAGTTCTTC
TRBJ2-7	-	TRBV18	TRBD2	CASSPPGLAGESYEQYF	TGTGCCAGCTCACCACCGGGCCTAGCGGGAGAGTCCTACGAGCAGTACTTC
TRBJ1-5	-	TRBV4-1	-	CASSQFTVGNYSNQPQHF	TGCGCCAGCAGCCAATTCACAGTCGGAAATTATAGCAATCAGCCCCAGCATTTT
TRBJ1-4	-	TRBV4-2	-	CASSQDRGAGRNEKLFF	TGTGCCAGCAGCCAAGATCGGGGGGCCGGACGTAATGAAAAACTGTTTTTT
TRBJ2-5	-	TRBV29-1	TRBD2	CSVVLAGVKTQYF	TGCAGCGTTGTCTTAGCGGGGGTAAAGACCCAGTACTTC
TRBJ2-7	-	TRBV18	TRBD1	CASSPPIAGGLVYEQYF	TGTGCCAGCTCACCACCTATCGCAGGGGGCCTCGTCTACGAGCAGTACTTC
TRBJ2-7	-	TRBV10-3	TRBD1	CAIRGDSGTYEQYF	TGTGCCATCAGGGGGGACAGTGGCACCTACGAGCAGTACTTC
TRBJ2-7	-	TRBV7-3	TRBD2	CASSLTGTSYSEQYF	TGTGCCAGCAGCTTAACCGGGACTAGTTACTCCGAGCAGTACTTC
TRBJ2-7	-	TRBV5-5	-	CASSPRRDMGYEQYF	TGTGCCAGCAGCCCGAGGAGGGATATGGGCTACGAGCAGTACTTC
TRBJ2-7	-	TRBV2	-	CASSPRDFTYEQYF	TGTGCCAGCAGCCCTCGGGACTTCACCTACGAGCAGTACTTC
TRBJ2-4	-	TRBV2	TRBD1	CASSVPGGFENIQYF	TGTGCCAGCAGTGTACCAGGGGGCTTTGAAAACATTCAGTACTTC
TRBJ2-3	-	TRBV5-4	-	CASSLAAGTDTQYF	TGTGCCAGCAGCTTGGCCGCAGGCACAGATACGCAGTATTTT
TRBJ2-2	-	TRBV5-1	-	CASSFQGNGGELFF	TGCGCCAGCAGCTTCCAGGGAAATGGCGGGGAGCTGTTTTTT
TRBJ1-3	-	TRBV7-9	-	CASSLGDYTIYF	TGTGCCAGCAGCTTAGGGGACTACACCATATATTTT
TRBJ2-3	few	TRBV5-1	-	CASSLDGRLFTDTQYF	TGCGCCAGCAGCTTGGATGGGCGTTTGTTCACAGATACGCAGTATTTT
TRBJ1-3	-	TRBV27	-	CASSLLGGLSGNTIYF	TGTGCCAGCAGTTTATTGGGGGGACTCTCTGGAAACACCATATATTTT